This T cell receptor (beta chain) emerged from a study of T cells in narcolepsy. Study overall: Enrolled donors included narcolepsy type 1 or type 2 patients and healthy controls.

TCRdb's table, derived via immunoSEQ multiplex PCR, lists solely in-frame clones and lacks some. The sample yields over 30,000 clones, under 85% seen once. Turning to this clone: The antigen is unknown.

General study findings and limits: No autoreactive T cell clone sequences appeared in some memory CD4+ repertoires. Blood of same and different patients, but not healthy controls, reportedly held recurring autoreactive clonotypes. Comparing one patient's CSF and blood CD4+ clonotypes highlighted HCRT- and TRIB2-specific autoreactive clonotypes.

The sequence was collected from a human donor with narcolepsy. What was sequenced was CD45RA- memory CD4+ T cells from PBMCs.

The CDR3 DNA reads TGCGCCAGCAAGGGAACGACGGGACAGTTGTACGAGCAGTACTTC. Encoded protein: CASKGTTGQLYEQYF. The chain couples TRBV5-1 to TRBJ2-7; TRBD1 aligns across 7 bases. Per germline, CDR1 SGHRS and CDR2 YFSETQ. The CDR3 covers 15 residues. Losses at the gene ends were 6 bases for V and 4 bases for J; bases not matched to a gene: 13.